The clone carrying this TCR beta chain counts as medium-sized. What it binds is unknown. This record comes from a study of spatial heterogeneity in lung cancer. TCRdb fed the 5' RACE reads into MiXCR, producing one record per CDR3 protein. The sample has nearly 11,000 distinct CDR3 sequences; around 5.1% are singletons. Time point described: sample taken at primary tumor resection. The CDR3 totals 15 residues. Germline V gene lookup returns CDR1 WSHSY and CDR2 SAAADI. Trimming removed 8 bases at V and 2 bases at J, with 15 bases between. Whole-study results and caveats: It was found that expanded intratumoral alpha and beta TCR counts tracked tumor mutation counts.

The sequencing here drew on lung tumor tissue, taken at surgery. The sequence was collected from a male donor with early-stage non-small cell lung cancer. V gene TRBV10-2 combines with J gene TRBJ1-4; D not certain. This CDR3 is CASSGFSATNEKLFF. In DNA, the CDR3 is TGCGCCAGCTCCGGTTTTTCTGCTACTAATGAAAAACTGTTTTTT.